Given below is one T cell receptor beta chain in context. These data are taken from a study of blood T cell repertoires in COVID-19. At the level of the study: Both acute and convalescent COVID-19 samples were obtained from the United States, Italy and Spain.

As handled by the study authors: Researchers report that nucleated cell counts were estimated from reference gene primer amplification. Profiled with immunoSEQ multiplex PCR; TCRdb holds only in-frame clones, not every one. The V and J calls and clone size were taken over from that table, and D and trimming were inferred from the DNA. The table has roughly 150,000 clones, about 82% seen once. Assignment of participants to cohorts was predicated upon participant-reported clinical history. Sample: PBMCs or T cells enriched from blood (not recorded which). The receptor comes from a woman in her thirties or forties who had recovered from COVID-19.

The CDR3 reads CASSIRVNTEAFF. Written as DNA, the CDR3 is TGTGCCAGTAGTATCCGAGTGAACACTGAAGCTTTCTTT. The chain combines TRBV19 with TRBJ1-1; D is ambiguous. The CDR3 consists of 13 residues. V was cut by 3 bases and J by 0 bases, with 5 bases left in between. CDR1 is LNHDA and CDR2 is SQIVND in the germline V gene (reference sequence).